The 26 T cell receptor beta chains presented below share a single source sample, sequenced in a study of T-cell memory formation after mild COVID-19. TCRdb re-analysed the 5' RACE reads in MiXCR, keeping a single row per CDR3 protein. The table includes 150,000 to 200,000 distinct CDR3 sequences, approximately 14% detected once. Sequences were obtained from PBMCs or a T cell subset sorted from them (not recorded which). The receptors were gathered from an adult woman who had mild COVID-19 (a few samples of this study predate the infection). Cell type and time point are not known.

This clonotype was counted between two and nine times. V usage is TRBV5-5 and J usage is TRBJ1-5, with unresolved D. V shed 0 bases and J shed 0 bases, with 10 bases lying between them. This CDR3 comprises 16 residues. Germline-derived CDR1 and CDR2 are SGHKS and YYEKEE (reference sequence). CDR3 in amino acids: CASSLEGSYSNQPQHF. Written as DNA, the CDR3 is TGTGCCAGCAGCTTGGAGGGATCATATAGCAATCAGCCCCAGCATTTT.

There are a few counts of this clonotype. V gene TRBV4-2 combines with J gene TRBJ2-3; 9 bases are shared with TRBD2. Germline V gene data show CDR1 as LGHNA and CDR2 as YNFKEQ. V dropped 5 bases and J dropped 4; count of bases not matched to a gene: 7. The CDR3 consists of 15 residues. This chain's CDR3 is CASSVIGGGADTQYF. In DNA, the CDR3 is TGTGCCAGCAGCGTAATTGGCGGGGGGGCAGATACGCAGTATTTT.

This clonotype was counted between two and nine times. V usage is TRBV19 and J usage is TRBJ1-5, with D perhaps matching TRBD1 (6 bases). CDR3 size: 17 residues. Per the germline V gene, CDR1 is LNHDA and CDR2 is SQIVND (reference sequence). The ends were cut back, 2 bases at V and 1 base at J, with 15 bases in the middle. The CDR3 region has the DNA TGTGCCAGTAGTATAACCCCCCGGCAGGGGAGCAATCAGCCCCAGCATTTT. As protein: CASSITPRQGSNQPQHF.

This clonotype was seen a handful of times. The chain recombines TRBV5-1 with TRBJ2-7; no clear D gene. The CDR3 length is 15 residues. The V end was cut by 0 bases, the J end by 0 bases, with 10 bases between. Germline CDR1 and CDR2: SGHRS and YFSETQ. The DNA for the CDR3 is TGCGCCAGCAGCTTGGACAGTATTGCCTCCTACGAGCAGTACTTC. This translates into CASSLDSIASYEQYF.

This CDR3 is CASSGDSSYQPQHF. The DNA for the CDR3 is TGTGCCAGTAGCGGGGACAGTTCCTATCAGCCCCAGCATTTT. The chain uses TRBV19 and TRBJ1-5; 7 nucleotides line up with TRBD1. The length of the CDR3 is 14 residues. The V gene end was trimmed by 6 bases and the J gene end by 5 bases; junction bases not matched to a gene: 7. Per germline, CDR1 LNHDA and CDR2 SQIVND (reference sequence).

This clonotype has just a few counts. The CDR3 coding sequence is TGTGCCATCGCACCGTCATGGGGACAGACCTACGAGCAGTACTTC. It codes for CAIAPSWGQTYEQYF. The genes are TRBV24-1 and TRBJ2-7, with TRBD1 identical over 7 bases. V was pared by 11 bases and J by 2 bases, with 14 bases of the junction left unmatched. Germline V gene data show CDR1 as KGHDR and CDR2 as SFDVKD. CDR3 length: 15 residues.

This chain links TRBV28 with TRBJ2-5; 9 bases map to TRBD1. V gave up 2 bases and J gave up 5 bases; unmatched junction bases: 9. Germline-derived CDR1 and CDR2 are MDHEN and SYDVKM. CDR3 length: 16 residues. The CDR3 loop reads CASSLPDATGGETQYF. CDR3 DNA: TGTGCCAGCAGTTTACCTGACGCGACAGGGGGGGAGACCCAGTACTTC.

This clonotype was picked up a small number of times. The chain is built from TRBV7-6 and TRBJ2-3, with D tentatively TRBD1 (6 bases). Germline lookup yields CDR1 SGHVS and CDR2 FNYEAQ. This CDR3 contains 15 residues. V lost 5 bases and J lost 2, with 14 bases in between. The CDR3 nucleotides are TGTGCCAGCAGCGGAACACAGGGATTCACAGATACGCAGTATTTT. It translates to CASSGTQGFTDTQYF.

The chain recombines TRBV18 with TRBJ1-6; D unclear. Trimming cost V 6 bases and J 10 bases, with 16 bases left between them. Germline CDR1 is KGHSH and CDR2 is LQKENI. The CDR3 is made up of 14 amino acids. For the CDR3, the DNA is TGTGCCAGCTCCCAGTCCGGGGAACGGTCACCCCTCCACTTT. As protein: CASSQSGERSPLHF.

This clonotype has only a few counts. The CDR3 protein is CASSVSPGGSNTEAFF. In DNA form, the CDR3 reads TGTGCCAGCAGCGTTTCTCCTGGGGGTTCAAACACTGAAGCTTTCTTT. The chain joins TRBV9 to TRBJ1-1, with D possibly matching TRBD1 (5 bases). V shed 2 bases and J shed 2 bases, with 16 bases lying between them. Germline values: CDR1 SGDLS, CDR2 YYNGEE. The CDR3 sequence is 16 residues long.

V gene TRBV28 combines with J gene TRBJ2-1; TRBD2 might be the D (6 bases). Germline CDR1 MDHEN, CDR2 SYDVKM. The CDR3 length is 18 residues. Trimming shortened V by 2 bases and J by 0 bases, and 17 bases separated the two germline ends. CDR3 region: CASSLLSGGSPSYNEQFF. CDR3 DNA sequence: TGTGCCAGCAGTTTACTATCCGGAGGGAGTCCCTCCTACAATGAGCAGTTCTTC.

V gene TRBV9 combines with J gene TRBJ2-1; 8 positions agree with TRBD1. The CDR3 totals 14 residues. J was trimmed by 8 bases and V by 0 bases; bases with no gene match: 4. Per germline, CDR1 SGDLS and CDR2 YYNGEE. CDR3 in DNA: TGTGCCAGCAGCGTAGCCTTGACAGGGGATGAGCAGTTCTTC. This gives the protein CASSVALTGDEQFF. Variable domain in full (rest from reference TRBV9 and TRBJ2-1): DSGVTQTPKHLITATGQRVTLRCSPRSGDLSVYWYQQSLDQGLQFLIQYYNGEERAKGNILERFSAQQFPDLHSELNLSSLELGDSALYFCASSVALTGDEQFFGPGTRLTVL.

The chain recombines TRBV7-9 with TRBJ2-3; 10 bases are a match to TRBD2. This CDR3 is built from 17 residues. With 3 bases clipped from V and 3 bases from J, the junction kept 9 bases outside the gene matches. Germline V lookup: CDR1 SEHNR, CDR2 FQNEAQ (reference sequence). The CDR3 region is CASSFRTSGDVTDTQYF. The CDR3 DNA sequence: TGTGCCAGCAGCTTCCGTACTAGCGGGGACGTTACAGATACGCAGTATTTT. Drawing the rest from reference TRBV7-9 and TRBJ2-3, the complete variable domain is DTGVSQNPRHKITKRGQNVTFRCDPISEHNRLYWYRQTLGQGPEFLTYFQNEAQLEKSRLLSDRFSAERPKGSFSTLEIQRTEQGDSAMYLCASSFRTSGDVTDTQYFGPGTRLTVL.

This clonotype was counted between two and nine times. Written as DNA, the CDR3 is TGTGCCATCAGTGAGGGGGGTATGCTAGCGGGAGGGTGTGAGCAGTACTTC. This sequence encodes CAISEGGMLAGGCEQYF. This chain uses TRBV10-3 with TRBJ2-7; TRBD2 matches at 12 bases. J lost 7 bases, V lost 2 bases, and 12 bases had no gene match. Germline CDR1 and CDR2: ENHRY and SYGVKD. CDR3 length: 17 residues.

The chain combines TRBV24-1 with TRBJ2-7, with D tentatively TRBD1 or TRBD2 (5 bases each). CDR1 and CDR2 from the germline V gene are KGHDR and SFDVKD. The ends were cut back, 3 bases at V and 6 bases at J, with 8 bases in the middle. The CDR3 consists of 12 residues. CDR3 sequence: CATSDPGSEQYF. The CDR3 region has the DNA TGTGCCACCAGTGATCCAGGGAGCGAGCAGTACTTC.

This clonotype was seen more than once but under ten times. This chain links TRBV4-1 with TRBJ2-3; D may correspond to TRBD1 or TRBD2 (5 bases each). CDR1 MGHRA and CDR2 YSYEKL come from the germline V gene. V lost 1 base to trimming and J lost 7 bases, with 12 bases between them. This CDR3 spans 14 amino acids. CDR3 DNA: TGCGCCAGCAGCCAAGTTGGGGGTGAGAATACGCAGTATTTT. It translates to CASSQVGGENTQYF.

The chain has TRBV12-3 or TRBV12-4 and TRBJ2-7; a weak D match, TRBD2 (6 bases). Trimming took off 7 bases at V and 0 bases at J, with 16 bases between the two ends. This CDR3 is built from 15 residues. The CDR3 sequence is CASTPGGSSSYEQYF. As DNA, the CDR3 is TGTGCCAGCACCCCTGGGGGGAGTAGCTCCTACGAGCAGTACTTC.

In this sample, this clonotype turned up a few times. The genes are TRBV20-1 and TRBJ2-5; no clear D gene. V was clipped by 0 bases and J by 8 bases, with 10 bases between them. Germline CDR1 is DFQATT and CDR2 is SNEGSKA (reference sequence). The CDR3 spans 12 residues. CDR3 residues: CSARDSPGTQYF. CDR3 nucleotides: TGCAGTGCTAGAGATAGTCCCGGCACCCAGTACTTC.

The V call is TRBV15, the J call TRBJ1-5; D call uncertain. Germline CDR1 reads LNHNV; CDR2 reads YYDKDF (reference sequence). The CDR3 has 13 residues. Deletions cut 3 bases from V and 7 bases from J, with 10 bases between. CDR3 amino acids: CATSRADVQPQHF. The CDR3 DNA is TGTGCCACCAGCAGGGCCGATGTCCAGCCCCAGCATTTT.

This clonotype has a handful of counts. The chain recombines TRBV5-4 with TRBJ2-3; TRBD2 matches 10 bases. V was pared by 0 bases and J by 3 bases, with 4 bases of the junction left unmatched. Germline CDR1 reads SGHNT; CDR2 reads YYREEE (reference sequence). This CDR3 is built from 16 residues. The chain's CDR3 is CASSLELAGETDTQYF. The CDR3 DNA reads TGTGCCAGCAGCTTGGAGCTAGCGGGAGAGACAGATACGCAGTATTTT.

J is TRBJ2-4 and V is TRBV4-1; D unresolved. V lost 0 bases and J lost 6, with 15 bases in between. CDR1 is MGHRA and CDR2 is YSYEKL in the germline V gene. The CDR3 has 16 amino acids. CDR3 bases: TGCGCCAGCAGCCAAGATATAGGTCAGAGAGGAAACATTCAGTACTTC. It specifies CASSQDIGQRGNIQYF.

Only a few counts were recorded for this clonotype. The chain uses TRBV11-1 and TRBJ1-1; 7 bases fit TRBD1. This CDR3 spans 14 amino acids. Germline V CDR1 and CDR2: SGHAT, FQDESV (reference sequence). Germline trimming cut 5 bases from V and 5 bases from J; bases unmatched to any gene: 8. The CDR3 protein is CASSLTGRATEAFF. CDR3 nucleotides: TGTGCCAGCAGCCTGACAGGGCGTGCGACTGAAGCTTTCTTT.

The CDR3 loop is CASSIGLAASGGELFF. Written as DNA, the CDR3 is TGTGCCAGCAGCATAGGACTAGCGGCCTCCGGCGGGGAGCTGTTTTTT. This chain connects TRBV5-5 to TRBJ2-2; 10 bases are shared with TRBD2. Trimming at V came to 4 bases and at J to 7 bases, leaving 10 bases not matched to a gene. The CDR3 loop spans 16 amino acids. Germline CDR1 SGHKS, CDR2 YYEKEE (reference sequence).

The sample holds a few counts of this clonotype. V gene TRBV7-6 combines with J gene TRBJ2-1, with a weak D call TRBD2 (7 bases). V lost 3 bases to trimming and J lost 7 bases, with 22 bases between them. This CDR3 has 17 residues. CDR1 and CDR2 from the germline V gene are SGHVS and FNYEAQ. This CDR3 reads CASSLGGGGPGWNEQFF. CDR3 sequence (DNA): TGTGCCAGCAGCTTGGGAGGGGGGGGCCCCGGATGGAATGAGCAGTTCTTC.

V is TRBV6-1 and J is TRBJ2-7, with 11 bases identical to TRBD1. V lost 5 bases and J lost 5; bases outside the gene matches: 14. CDR3 length: 17 amino acids. Germline CDR1 reads MNHNS; CDR2 reads SASEGT. The CDR3: CASSTRVRDRGVHEQYF. DNA of the CDR3: TGTGCCAGCAGTACCAGGGTCCGGGACAGGGGGGTCCACGAGCAGTACTTC.

This chain's CDR3 is CSASPNRGSIYEQYF. The CDR3 DNA reads as TGCAGTGCTAGCCCTAACAGGGGATCTATCTACGAGCAGTACTTC. The chain recombines TRBV20-1 with TRBJ2-7, with TRBD1 identical over 7 bases. Germline V CDR1 and CDR2: DFQATT, SNEGSKA (reference sequence). The junction had 11 bases not matched to a gene; V was cut back by 3 bases and J by 3 bases. This CDR3 is 15 amino acids long.